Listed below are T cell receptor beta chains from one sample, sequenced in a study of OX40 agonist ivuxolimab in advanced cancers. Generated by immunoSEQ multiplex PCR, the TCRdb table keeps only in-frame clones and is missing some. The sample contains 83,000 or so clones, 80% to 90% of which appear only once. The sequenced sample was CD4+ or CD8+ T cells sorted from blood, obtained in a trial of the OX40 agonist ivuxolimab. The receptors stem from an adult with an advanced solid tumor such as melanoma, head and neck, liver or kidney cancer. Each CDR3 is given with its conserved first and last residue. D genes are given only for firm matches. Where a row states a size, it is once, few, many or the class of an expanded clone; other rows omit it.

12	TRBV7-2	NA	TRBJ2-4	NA	TGTGCCAGCAGCTTAGCCAGAAACATTCAGTACTTC	CASSLARNIQYF
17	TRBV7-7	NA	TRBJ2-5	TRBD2	TGTGCCAGCAGCTCCGTAGGGCCGGGACTAGGTCAAGAGACCCAGTACTTC	CASSSVGPGLGQETQYF
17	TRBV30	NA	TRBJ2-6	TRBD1	TGTGCCTGGAGTGTTGTCAGGGGGTCCCTCTGGGCCAACGTCCTGACTTTC	CAWSVVRGSLWANVLTF
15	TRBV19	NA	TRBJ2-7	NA	TGTGCCAGTAGTAGTAGTCAGGGGGGAACCTACGAGCAGTACTTC	CASSSSQGGTYEQYF
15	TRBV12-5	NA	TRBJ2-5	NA	TGTGCTAGTGGTTTGGTACTATGTTGTTGTAGGACCCAGTACTTC	CASGLVLCCCRTQYF
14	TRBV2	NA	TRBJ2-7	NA	TGTGCCGCCCTAATTGACAGGATGCGTTACGAACAGTACTTC	CAALIDRMRYEQYF
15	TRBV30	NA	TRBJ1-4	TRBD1	TGTGCCTGGAGGTGGGGTACAGGGGGGACTGAAAAACTGTTTTTT	CAWRWGTGGTEKLFF
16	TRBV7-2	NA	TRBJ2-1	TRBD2	TGTGCCAGCAGATCTCTCCTCGGGGGGTTGTACAATGAGCAGTTCTTC	CASRSLLGGLYNEQFF
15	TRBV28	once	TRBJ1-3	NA	TGTGCCAGCAAACCTACAGGGTTCACTGGAAACACCATATATTTT	CASKPTGFTGNTIYF
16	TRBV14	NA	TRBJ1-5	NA	TGTGCCAGCAGCCAAGAGGGGGGGGTCAGCAATCAGCCCCAGCATTTT	CASSQEGGVSNQPQHF
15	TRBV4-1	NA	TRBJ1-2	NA	TGCGCCAGCAGCCAAGGCCCAAGGGAGGCCTATGGCTACACCTTC	CASSQGPREAYGYTF